The 32 T cell receptor beta chains given below trace back to one sample, sequenced in a study of CD8 T cells in ankylosing spondylitis. TCRdb processed the 5' RACE reads anew with MiXCR; each CDR3 protein has one entry. The sample consists of about 170,000 distinct CDR3 sequences, roughly 18% of them appearing once. The specimen was blood, either unsorted or a sorted T cell fraction (not recorded which). Receptors were obtained from a male donor with ankylosing spondylitis or in good health (not recorded which).

The chain employs TRBV29-1 and TRBJ2-3; the D gene is possibly TRBD2 (6 bases). This CDR3 spans 15 amino acids. The germline V gene encodes CDR1 SQVTM and CDR2 ANQGSEA. Trimming removed 3 bases from V and 6 bases from J, with 19 bases in between. The CDR3 coding sequence is TGCAGCGTTGATAGGGCCAGCGGGCTTTGGGATACGCAGTATTTT. Its translation: CSVDRASGLWDTQYF.

This clonotype was observed many times. This chain links TRBV7-2 with TRBJ2-5; TRBD2 might be the D (6 bases). In germline, CDR1 is SGHTA, CDR2 FQGNSA. This CDR3 has 14 amino acids. With 2 bases removed from V and 3 bases from J, the gap between germline ends came to 10 bases. The chain's CDR3 is CASSLFGGKETQYF. As DNA, the CDR3 is TGTGCCAGCAGCTTATTCGGCGGGAAAGAGACCCAGTACTTC.

The chain uses TRBV5-4 and TRBJ2-4; 8 nucleotides line up with TRBD2. J lost 6 bases, V lost 2 bases, and 7 bases had no gene match. The CDR3 runs to 15 residues. Per the germline V gene, CDR1 is SGHNT and CDR2 is YYREEE (reference sequence). CDR3 DNA sequence: TGTGCCAGCAGCTTATCGAGCGGGAGCTCAAACATTCAGTACTTC. Protein sequence: CASSLSSGSSNIQYF. The full variable domain, completed using reference TRBV5-4 and TRBJ2-4, is ETGVTQSPTHLIKTRGQQVTLRCSSQSGHNTVSWYQQALGQGPQFIFQYYREEENGRGNFPPRFSGLQFPNYSSELNVNALELDDSALYLCASSLSSGSSNIQYFGAGTRLSVL.

The rearrangement uses TRBV4-1 and TRBJ2-7; TRBD1 aligns across 8 bases. From germline, CDR1 is MGHRA and CDR2 YSYEKL. Germline trimming cut 4 bases from V and 5 bases from J; bases unmatched to any gene: 10. This CDR3 is built from 15 residues. The CDR3 DNA reads as TGCGCCAGCAGCCGGCTGGACAGGGTGGTCCACGAGCAGTACTTC. Translation: CASSRLDRVVHEQYF.

The sample holds a few counts of this clonotype. The V and J genes are TRBV20-1 and TRBJ1-1; TRBD1 might be the D (5 bases). Trimming pared 6 bases from V and 1 base from J, leaving 12 bases between. Germline loops: CDR1 DFQATT, CDR2 SNEGSKA (reference sequence). The CDR3 is made up of 13 amino acids. The chain's CDR3 is CSATGTANTEAFF. CDR3 nucleotide sequence: TGCAGTGCCACCGGGACGGCGAACACTGAAGCTTTCTTT.

There are many counts of this clonotype. The chain couples TRBV10-3 to TRBJ2-5; perhaps TRBD2 as D (5 bases). The germline V gene has CDR1 ENHRY and CDR2 SYGVKD. The V and J ends lost 2 bases and 5 bases respectively, with 6 bases between them. This CDR3 comprises 12 residues. The DNA of the CDR3 is TGTGCCATCAGTGAGGAGCGGGAGACCCAGTACTTC. As protein: CAISEERETQYF.

The sample holds many counts of this clonotype. The rearrangement uses TRBV5-5 and TRBJ1-5, with D possibly matching TRBD1 (6 bases). V was clipped by 4 bases and J by 5 bases, with 10 bases between them. The germline V gene has CDR1 SGHKS and CDR2 YYEKEE (reference sequence). The CDR3 length is 13 residues. The chain's CDR3 is CASSPQGDQPQHF. DNA for the CDR3: TGTGCCAGCAGCCCACAGGGCGATCAGCCCCAGCATTTT.

This clonotype occurred a few times. The V gene is TRBV5-1, the J gene TRBJ1-2; D ambiguous. The V gene lost 4 bases and the J gene lost 7 bases, with 11 bases spanning the gap. The CDR3 spans 12 residues. Germline V gene data show CDR1 as SGHRS and CDR2 as YFSETQ. As DNA, the CDR3 is TGCGCCAGCAGCCCCGACATAGGTGGCTACACCTTC. It encodes CASSPDIGGYTF.

The sample holds many counts of this clonotype. The CDR3 nucleotides read TGCGCCAGCAGCTTCCGGTCCCCTCCGGGCGAGCAGTACTTC. It codes for CASSFRSPPGEQYF. V usage is TRBV5-1 and J usage is TRBJ2-7; D gene uncertain. The CDR3 is 14 amino acids. CDR1 and CDR2 from the germline V gene are SGHRS and YFSETQ. The V and J ends lost 2 bases and 6 bases respectively, with 15 bases between them.

This chain joins TRBV10-3 and TRBJ1-2; D is unresolved. Germline lookup yields CDR1 ENHRY and CDR2 SYGVKD. CDR3 length: 13 residues. V gave up 6 bases and J gave up 2 bases, with 10 bases separating them. The CDR3 DNA is TGTGCCATCAGGGAGGGCATAAACTATGGCTACACCTTC. Translating it yields CAIREGINYGYTF.

This clonotype was seen ten or more times. The chain employs TRBV3-1 and TRBJ2-2; D call uncertain. Trimming left V 0 bases short and J 7 bases short, with 6 bases between. The V gene's germline CDR1 is LGHDT and CDR2 YNNKEL (reference sequence). This CDR3 region has 13 residues. The CDR3 protein is CASSQDRNGELFF. The CDR3 region has the DNA TGTGCCAGCAGCCAAGATAGGAACGGGGAGCTGTTTTTT.

The rearrangement links TRBV7-2 to TRBJ1-5; TRBD1 matches at 8 bases. The CDR3 has 15 amino acids. The germline CDR1 and CDR2 sequences are SGHTA and FQGNSA. V lost 5 bases to trimming and J lost 6 bases; unmatched junction nucleotides: 9. The CDR3: CASSLDRGIGQPQHF. Here the CDR3 DNA reads TGTGCCAGCAGCCTCGACAGGGGCATAGGTCAGCCCCAGCATTTT.

This clonotype was observed many times. V and J are TRBV5-6 and TRBJ1-1; 8 bases line up with TRBD1. Germline CDR1 and CDR2: SGHDT and YYEEEE. Trimming took 2 bases from V and 4 from J; bases not matched to a gene: 13. The CDR3 has 17 residues. The CDR3 DNA follows: TGTGCCAGCAGCTTTAGGCTGGGGTATACAGGGGGCACTGAAGCTTTCTTT. This translates into CASSFRLGYTGGTEAFF.

This clonotype came up many times. V is TRBV5-1 and J is TRBJ2-3; a weak D match, TRBD1 (5 bases). CDR1 SGHRS and CDR2 YFSETQ come from the germline V gene. The CDR3 is 16 amino acids. V gave up 4 bases and J gave up 2 bases, with 17 bases separating them. Written as DNA, the CDR3 is TGCGCCAGCAGCCCGGGCCAGGGTTGGAACACAGATACGCAGTATTTT. It yields the protein CASSPGQGWNTDTQYF. Full variable domain (rest looked up from reference TRBV5-1 and TRBJ2-3): KAGVTQTPRYLIKTRGQQVTLSCSPISGHRSVSWYQQTPGQGLQFLFEYFSETQRNKGNFPGRFSGRQFSNSRSEMNVSTLELGDSALYLCASSPGQGWNTDTQYFGPGTRLTVL.

This clonotype was counted only a few times. Mismatch with germline at one junction end may stem from a read error. This chain links TRBV18 with TRBJ2-3, with D hard to call. Germline V gene lookup returns CDR1 KGHSH and CDR2 LQKENI. This CDR3 has 11 amino acids. Here the CDR3 DNA reads TGTGCCAGCTCATCACCGAATACGCAGTATTTT. Amino acid sequence: CASSSPNTQYF.

This clonotype was counted only a few times. CDR3 coding DNA: TGTGCCACCAGTGCCCTAGCGGGAGGCAACGAGCAGTACTTC. Its translation: CATSALAGGNEQYF. The chain carries TRBV24-1 and TRBJ2-7, with 11 bases matching TRBD2. J gave up 5 bases and V 5 bases, and 4 bases lay outside the gene matches. Looked up from germline, CDR1 is KGHDR and CDR2 is SFDVKD. CDR3 length: 14 amino acids.

V gene TRBV5-1 combines with J gene TRBJ2-7, with D hard to call. The CDR3 contains 14 residues. Trimming pared 4 bases from V and 0 bases from J, leaving 11 bases between. Germline V gene data show CDR1 as SGHRS and CDR2 as YFSETQ. The CDR3 region is CASSPGRYSYEQYF. The CDR3 nucleotides read TGCGCCAGCAGCCCTGGACGTTACTCCTACGAGCAGTACTTC.

In this sample, this clonotype turned up a few times. The chain combines TRBV5-1 with TRBJ2-5, with D possibly matching TRBD1 (6 bases). V dropped 3 bases and J dropped 4 bases, with 13 bases sitting between them. Germline CDR1 SGHRS, CDR2 YFSETQ. CDR3 length: 14 residues. The CDR3 spells CASSSTGLGETQYF. DNA of the CDR3: TGCGCCAGCAGCTCTACAGGGTTAGGAGAGACCCAGTACTTC.

V gene TRBV11-2 combines with J gene TRBJ2-3, with a weak D call TRBD2 (7 bases). The CDR3 consists of 17 residues. Germline V CDR1 and CDR2: SGHAT, FQNNGV. The V end was cut by 2 bases, the J end by 2 bases, with 17 bases between. CDR3 DNA: TGTGCCAGCAGCTTACGTGGTTTGGGGGGGGCCACAGATACGCAGTATTTT. Its protein product is CASSLRGLGGATDTQYF.

Many counts were recorded for this clonotype. V is TRBV7-8 and J is TRBJ2-5; 10 nucleotides align to TRBD2. V lost 4 bases, J lost 10 bases, and 12 bases stayed unmatched. The CDR3 loop spans 15 amino acids. Germline CDR1 and CDR2: SGHVS and FQNEAQ. This CDR3 is CASSSRTSGTFGQYF. CDR3 DNA: TGTGCCAGCAGCTCTCGGACTAGCGGAACCTTTGGCCAGTACTTC.

This clonotype was recorded once. The chain employs TRBV5-1 and TRBJ2-7; TRBD2 matches 9 bases. Per germline, CDR1 SGHRS and CDR2 YFSETQ. The junction had 7 bases not matched to a gene; V was cut back by 2 bases and J by 4 bases. The CDR3 spans 15 residues. The CDR3 reads CASSFGSGSSYEQYF. The CDR3 region has the DNA TGCGCCAGCAGCTTTGGTAGCGGGAGCTCTTACGAGCAGTACTTC.

The V gene is TRBV7-2, the J gene TRBJ2-2; D gene ambiguous. Germline V gives CDR1 SGHTA, CDR2 FQGNSA. Deletions cut 2 bases from V and 4 bases from J, with 8 bases between. The CDR3 loop spans 14 amino acids. The CDR3: CASSLLPSTGELFF. DNA for the CDR3: TGTGCCAGCAGCTTATTACCTTCCACCGGGGAGCTGTTTTTT.

The CDR3 bases are TGTGCCAGCAGTCCGGGGGATGGAGCTTTCTTT. This sequence encodes CASSPGDGAFF. J is TRBJ1-1 and V is TRBV6-5, with a tentative D call TRBD1 (5 bases). V lost 5 bases and J 10 bases, leaving 11 bases between the germline ends. There are 11 residues in the CDR3. The germline V gene encodes CDR1 MNHEY and CDR2 SVGAGI.

Many counts were recorded for this clonotype. This chain joins TRBV5-1 and TRBJ2-2; 8 nucleotides line up with TRBD1. There are 15 residues in the CDR3. V shed 4 bases and J 5 bases; nucleotides not matched to a gene: 7. Germline values: CDR1 SGHRS, CDR2 YFSETQ. The CDR3, as DNA: TGCGCCAGCAGCCTCGGACAGGGAAAAACCGGGGAGCTGTTTTTT. This codes for CASSLGQGKTGELFF.

This clonotype has a handful of counts. The chain has TRBV28 and TRBJ2-7; D not certain. V dropped 5 bases and J dropped 1 base, with 9 bases sitting between them. CDR1 is MDHEN, CDR2 SYDVKM, per germline. The CDR3 totals 13 residues. The CDR3 region is CASSVPRSYEQYF. CDR3 DNA sequence: TGTGCCAGCAGTGTCCCTCGTTCCTACGAGCAGTACTTC.

This clonotype was seen a handful of times. J is TRBJ2-2 and V is TRBV5-4, with TRBD2 matching 10 bases. The length of the CDR3 is 21 residues. Unmatched junction bases numbered 19, after V lost 0 bases and J lost 5 bases. From germline, CDR1 is SGHNT and CDR2 YYREEE (reference sequence). CDR3 sequence: CASSLGLLTSGIRPYTGELFF. CDR3 DNA: TGTGCCAGCAGCTTGGGGCTCCTTACTAGCGGGATTCGGCCGTATACCGGGGAGCTGTTTTTT. Filled out from reference TRBV5-4 and TRBJ2-2, the complete variable domain reads ETGVTQSPTHLIKTRGQQVTLRCSSQSGHNTVSWYQQALGQGPQFIFQYYREEENGRGNFPPRFSGLQFPNYSSELNVNALELDDSALYLCASSLGLLTSGIRPYTGELFFGEGSRLTVL.

In its sample, this clonotype was seen many times. The gene calls are TRBV20-1 and TRBJ1-1; the D gene is possibly TRBD1 (5 bases). CDR3 length: 12 amino acids. Looked up from germline, CDR1 is DFQATT and CDR2 is SNEGSKA (reference sequence). V lost 6 bases and J lost 13, with 21 bases in between. CDR3 amino acids: CSAKLGARKLFF. The DNA of the CDR3 is TGCAGTGCCAAGCTAGGGGCGAGGAAGCTTTTCTTT.

This clonotype was observed once. The chain joins TRBV7-9 to TRBJ1-1; D gene uncertain. The CDR3 contains 13 residues. Germline CDR1 and CDR2: SEHNR and FQNEAQ (reference sequence). The V end was cut by 0 bases, the J end by 5 bases, with 7 bases between. The CDR3 loop is CASSLADLTEAFF. CDR3 bases: TGTGCCAGCAGCTTAGCGGACCTAACTGAAGCTTTCTTT. Full variable domain (missing parts from reference TRBV7-9 and TRBJ1-1): DTGVSQNPRHKITKRGQNVTFRCDPISEHNRLYWYRQTLGQGPEFLTYFQNEAQLEKSRLLSDRFSAERPKGSFSTLEIQRTEQGDSAMYLCASSLADLTEAFFGQGTRLTVV.

V usage is TRBV6-5 and J usage is TRBJ2-3, with 8 bases fitting TRBD2. Germline lookup yields CDR1 MNHEY and CDR2 SVGAGI. Trimming cost V 3 bases and J 3 bases; bases outside gene matches: 8. The length of the CDR3 is 16 residues. The CDR3 nucleotides read TGTGCCAGCAGTTATAGCGGGACTGGAGGGACAGATACGCAGTATTTT. Translating it yields CASSYSGTGGTDTQYF.

This clonotype was picked up a small number of times. The J gene is TRBJ2-7, the V gene TRBV4-2; 10 bases align to TRBD1. The CDR3 spans 13 residues. V trimming: 4 bases; J trimming: 5 bases; junction bases outside the gene matches: 2. Germline lookup yields CDR1 LGHNA and CDR2 YNFKEQ. For the CDR3, the DNA is TGTGCCAGCAGCCCTGGACAGGGGGACGAGCAGTACTTC. Its protein product is CASSPGQGDEQYF.

The chain combines TRBV6-2 or TRBV6-3 with TRBJ1-4; possibly TRBD1 for D (5 bases). This CDR3 contains 13 residues. Germline V gives CDR1 MNHEY, CDR2 SVGEGT. The germline V and J ends were trimmed by 5 bases and 10 bases, with 14 bases remaining between them. The DNA for the CDR3 is TGTGCCAGCAGTCCCGCAGGGTACGGAAAACTGTTTTTT. As protein: CASSPAGYGKLFF.

This clonotype came up many times. This chain uses TRBV5-6 with TRBJ2-1, with a possible D match to TRBD1 (6 bases). Germline V gene data show CDR1 as SGHDT and CDR2 as YYEEEE. Trimming removed 7 bases from V and 8 bases from J, with 16 bases in between. This CDR3 has 13 amino acids. For the CDR3, the DNA is TGTGCCAGCCTGGTAGGAGCAGGGGATGAGCAGTTCTTC. Its protein is CASLVGAGDEQFF.